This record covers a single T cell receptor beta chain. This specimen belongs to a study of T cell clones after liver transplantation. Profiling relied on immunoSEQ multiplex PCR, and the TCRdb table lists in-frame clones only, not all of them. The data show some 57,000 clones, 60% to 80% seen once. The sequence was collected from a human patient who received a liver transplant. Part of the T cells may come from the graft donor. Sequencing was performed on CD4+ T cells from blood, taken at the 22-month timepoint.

The CDR3 region is CASGDMGPLQETQYF. DNA for the CDR3: TGTGCCAGCGGGGATATGGGACCTCTCCAAGAGACCCAGTACTTC. V usage is TRBV2 and J usage is TRBJ2-5, with D perhaps TRBD1 or TRBD2 (5 bases each). Looked up from germline, CDR1 is SNHLY and CDR2 is FYNNEI. The V gene lost 8 bases and the J gene lost 1 base, with 17 bases spanning the gap. The CDR3 has 15 amino acids.